These 28 T cell receptor beta chains share one sample of origin, sequenced in a study of CD8 T cells in Susac syndrome. The authors reverse transcribed roughly 0.5 to 1 ug RNA with random hexamers. Via MiXCR, TCRdb re-called the immunoSEQ multiplex PCR reads, giving one row per CDR3 protein. The sample carries 300,000 or so distinct CDR3 sequences, roughly nine tenths recorded once. The sample comprised CD4+ T cells from PBMCs. Receptors originate from a human donor with multiple sclerosis.

V usage is TRBV7-3 and J usage is TRBJ2-3; D unresolved. Trimming cost V 2 bases and J 3 bases, with 15 bases left between them. Germline V gene data show CDR1 as SGHTA and CDR2 as FQGTGA. The CDR3 is 16 residues long. The CDR3 reads CASSLFGLIRTDTQYF. The CDR3, as DNA: TGTGCCAGCAGCTTATTTGGTCTGATCCGGACAGATACGCAGTATTTT.

V is TRBV30 and J is TRBJ1-5; D is possibly TRBD1 (5 bases). V was pared by 1 base and J by 7 bases, with 11 bases between. Germline V gives CDR1 GTSNPN, CDR2 SVGIG (reference sequence). The CDR3 totals 13 residues. The CDR3 coding sequence is TGTGCCTGGAGTGGCGGGGGGGGACAGCCCCAGCATTTT. This translates into CAWSGGGGQPQHF.

The rearrangement joins TRBV9 to TRBJ2-3; D not resolved. The CDR3 consists of 14 residues. The germline V gene encodes CDR1 SGDLS and CDR2 YYNGEE. The ends were cut back, 0 bases at V and 1 base at J, with 6 bases in the middle. CDR3 protein: CASSVDGRTDTQYF. In DNA, the CDR3 is TGTGCCAGCAGCGTAGACGGTCGCACAGATACGCAGTATTTT.

This chain connects TRBV5-1 to TRBJ2-5; TRBD2 agrees at 7 bases. Losses at the gene ends were 4 bases for V and 4 bases for J; bases not matched to a gene: 10. The CDR3 consists of 15 residues. Germline CDR1 and CDR2: SGHRS and YFSETQ. CDR3 residues: CASSPFGGGRETQYF. The CDR3 nucleotides are TGCGCCAGCAGCCCTTTTGGGGGGGGTAGAGAGACCCAGTACTTC.

The chain joins TRBV6-1 to TRBJ2-6; 7 bases line up with TRBD2. With V trimmed by 8 bases and J by 1 base, 8 bases remained unmatched. This CDR3 has 16 residues. CDR1 is MNHNS and CDR2 is SASEGT in the germline V gene. The CDR3 sequence is CASHLSGGSGANVLTF. As DNA, the CDR3 is TGTGCCAGCCACCTTTCGGGGGGATCTGGGGCCAACGTCCTGACTTTC.

The J gene is TRBJ2-2, the V gene TRBV6-6; 8 nucleotides agree with TRBD2. The V and J ends lost 8 bases and 6 bases, in that order; junction bases with no gene match: 8. Germline loops: CDR1 MNHNY, CDR2 SVGAGI (reference sequence). CDR3 size: 14 residues. CDR3 in DNA: TGTGCCAGCTCCGAGCCGGGAGGGTCCGGGGAGCTGTTTTTT. This gives the protein CASSEPGGSGELFF.

This chain connects TRBV4-1 to TRBJ1-5, with D possibly TRBD1 on 5 matching bases. This CDR3 has 17 residues. From germline, CDR1 is MGHRA and CDR2 YSYEKL. V shed 2 bases and J shed 3 bases, with 17 bases lying between them. CDR3 residues: CASSQRSNQGVNQPQHF. The DNA of the CDR3 is TGCGCCAGCAGCCAAAGGTCGAACCAGGGAGTCAATCAGCCCCAGCATTTT.

The gene calls are TRBV20-1 and TRBJ2-1; D possibly corresponds to TRBD2 (6 bases). Germline V lookup: CDR1 DFQATT, CDR2 SNEGSKA (reference sequence). Trimming took off 3 bases at V and 8 bases at J, with 17 bases between the two ends. CDR3 length: 14 amino acids. As DNA, the CDR3 is TGCAGTGCTAGGAAAGTCGGGAGCTGGGATGAGCAGTTCTTC. Encoded protein: CSARKVGSWDEQFF.

V and J are TRBV20-1 and TRBJ2-7; tentatively, D is TRBD2 (10 bases). Per the germline V gene, CDR1 is DFQATT and CDR2 is SNEGSKA (reference sequence). This CDR3 has 18 residues. V was pared by 6 bases and J by 3 bases, with 30 bases between. CDR3 nucleotides: TGCAGTGCCCCGGGACAGGGTCGGTCTAGCGGGAGTCACTACGAGCAGTACTTC. As protein: CSAPGQGRSSGSHYEQYF.

The chain couples TRBV3-1 to TRBJ2-5, with 10 bases aligning to TRBD2. Unmatched junction bases numbered 9, after V lost 3 bases and J lost 2 bases. The CDR3 is 17 amino acids. Looked up from germline, CDR1 is LGHDT and CDR2 is YNNKEL (reference sequence). As DNA, the CDR3 is TGTGCCAGCAGCCAGCCAGCGGGGGGGCCGGCGCAAGAGACCCAGTACTTC. This encodes CASSQPAGGPAQETQYF.

A few counts support this clonotype. The rearrangement uses TRBV11-2 and TRBJ1-1; D not resolved. This CDR3 is built from 13 residues. Germline CDR1 and CDR2: SGHAT and FQNNGV. The ends were cut back, 5 bases at V and 3 bases at J, with 10 bases in the middle. The CDR3 coding sequence is TGTGCCAGCAGCCCTACGGTGGACACTGAAGCTTTCTTT. It is translated as CASSPTVDTEAFF. Using reference TRBV11-2 and TRBJ1-1 for the parts outside the CDR3, the full variable domain is EAGVAQSPRYKIIEKRQSVAFWCNPISGHATLYWYQQILGQGPKLLIQFQNNGVVDDSQLPKDRFSAERLKGVDSTLKIQPAKLEDSAVYLCASSPTVDTEAFFGQGTRLTVV.

The CDR3 region is CSAGGARGNTEAFF. In DNA, the CDR3 is TGCAGTGCGGGGGGCGCGAGGGGGAACACTGAAGCTTTCTTT. The chain recombines TRBV20-1 with TRBJ1-1; TRBD1 might be the D (6 bases). V lost 6 bases and J 1 base, leaving 15 bases between the germline ends. This CDR3 has 14 residues. CDR1 DFQATT and CDR2 SNEGSKA come from the germline V gene (reference sequence).

The chain joins TRBV5-1 to TRBJ2-6, with D tentatively TRBD2 (6 bases). With 5 bases removed from V and 0 bases from J, the gap between germline ends came to 15 bases. From germline, CDR1 is SGHRS and CDR2 YFSETQ. The CDR3 contains 17 residues. CDR3 coding DNA: TGCGCCAGCAGGGGAAACTTCGGGGGCTCTGGGGCCAACGTCCTGACTTTC. Its protein product is CASRGNFGGSGANVLTF.

This clonotype was detected once. The chain couples TRBV7-2 to TRBJ2-5; possibly TRBD2 for D (5 bases). V lost 5 bases and J lost 2, with 15 bases in between. Germline lookup yields CDR1 SGHTA and CDR2 FQGNSA. CDR3 size: 15 residues. The CDR3 DNA is TGTGCCAGCAGCCCCGGTCGGAAGCGGCAAGAGACCCAGTACTTC. Encoded protein: CASSPGRKRQETQYF.

The rearrangement uses TRBV18 and TRBJ1-1, with D tentatively TRBD1 (5 bases). CDR3 length: 17 residues. Germline V gives CDR1 KGHSH, CDR2 LQKENI. Between the trimmed V and J ends, which lost 7 bases and 3 bases, there was a span of 24 bases. In DNA, the CDR3 is TGTGCCAGCTTCACCTTCCGGGGACGTCGCGGGGACACTGAAGCTTTCTTT. This encodes CASFTFRGRRGDTEAFF.

This chain links TRBV5-6 with TRBJ1-5; D call uncertain. Germline assignment: CDR1 SGHDT and CDR2 YYEEEE. The V and J ends lost 4 bases and 6 bases respectively, with 14 bases between them. The CDR3 sequence is 14 residues long. This CDR3 is CASSGGVWAQPQHF. The CDR3 DNA follows: TGTGCCAGCAGCGGTGGAGTGTGGGCTCAGCCCCAGCATTTT.

The V call is TRBV6-2 or TRBV6-3, the J call TRBJ2-1, with 8 bases matching TRBD2. Germline CDR1 and CDR2: MNHEY and SVGEGT. The V gene end was trimmed by 6 bases and the J gene end by 9 bases; junction bases not matched to a gene: 19. The CDR3 spans 17 residues. This CDR3 reads CASSPGQIAGRTGEQFF. The CDR3 nucleotides read TGTGCCAGCAGCCCCGGACAGATAGCGGGACGGACGGGTGAGCAGTTCTTC.

This chain connects TRBV18 to TRBJ2-7; 13 nucleotides align to TRBD2. CDR3 size: 15 residues. CDR1 is KGHSH and CDR2 is LQKENI in the germline V gene. The ends lost 3 bases at V and 3 bases at J; junction bases unmatched: 2. CDR3 nucleotides: TGTGCCAGCTCACCTCGGACTAGCGGGGGCTACGAGCAGTACTTC. It specifies CASSPRTSGGYEQYF.

Points on this clonotype: At one end, the junction sequence differs from germline, possibly due to a read error. The chain carries TRBV9 and TRBJ1-1; D is possibly TRBD1 (5 bases). The CDR3 is 14 residues long. Germline V gives CDR1 SGDLS, CDR2 YYNGEE. CDR3 sequence (DNA): TGTGCCGGCAGCCCCAGAAGGGGGAACACTGAAGCTTTCTTT. This sequence encodes CAGSPRRGNTEAFF.

The rearrangement joins TRBV6-1 to TRBJ1-6; D may be TRBD1 (5 bases). V gave up 1 base and J gave up 4 bases, with 14 bases separating them. This CDR3 has 17 residues. Germline CDR1 MNHNS, CDR2 SASEGT. CDR3 in amino acids: CASSEGYPGIYNSPLHF. The CDR3, as DNA: TGTGCCAGCAGTGAAGGTTATCCAGGGATTTATAATTCACCCCTCCACTTT.

The gene calls are TRBV20-1 and TRBJ2-3; 8 bases line up with TRBD2. With 1 base clipped from V and 4 bases from J, the junction kept 4 bases outside the gene matches. Germline V gene lookup returns CDR1 DFQATT and CDR2 SNEGSKA (reference sequence). The CDR3 sequence is 14 residues long. The CDR3 bases are TGCAGTGCTAGAGGTGACGGGGGGGCAGATACGCAGTATTTT. This encodes CSARGDGGADTQYF.

This clonotype is a singleton in its sample. This chain links TRBV7-2 with TRBJ2-5; TRBD1 matches 9 bases. The V and J ends lost 5 bases and 1 base, in that order; junction bases with no gene match: 8. CDR1 is SGHTA and CDR2 is FQGNSA in the germline V gene. The CDR3 loop spans 16 amino acids. The CDR3 DNA follows: TGTGCCAGCAGCCCACGGACAGGGGCTCTCCAAGAGACCCAGTACTTC. Translation: CASSPRTGALQETQYF.

This clonotype is a singleton in its sample. The chain recombines TRBV20-1 with TRBJ2-5; tentatively, D is TRBD1 or TRBD2 (5 bases each). Trimming took 0 bases from V and 2 from J, leaving 16 bases between them. This CDR3 contains 16 residues. Germline CDR1 is DFQATT and CDR2 is SNEGSKA (reference sequence). CDR3 sequence (DNA): TGCAGTGCTAGAGATATGGGTAGAGAGGGGCAAGAGACCCAGTACTTC. It translates to CSARDMGREGQETQYF.

This sequence joins TRBV4-1 and TRBJ1-1, with D unclear. V was cut by 0 bases and J by 10 bases, with 15 bases left in between. The CDR3 is 14 amino acids. Germline V CDR1 and CDR2: MGHRA, YSYEKL. This chain's CDR3 is CASSQDGPATRAFF. CDR3 in DNA: TGCGCCAGCAGCCAAGATGGGCCGGCCACACGAGCTTTCTTT.

This clonotype was seen a single time. J is TRBJ1-1 and V is TRBV30; perhaps TRBD1 as D (5 bases). The CDR3 contains 12 residues. Trimming shortened V by 0 bases and J by 7 bases, and 9 bases separated the two germline ends. Germline-derived CDR1 and CDR2 are GTSNPN and SVGIG (reference sequence). This chain's CDR3 is CAWSVGGVEAFF. The CDR3 nucleotides read TGTGCCTGGAGTGTGGGGGGGGTTGAAGCTTTCTTT.

This rearrangement joins TRBV27 to TRBJ2-2; the D gene could be TRBD1 or TRBD2 (5 bases each). Germline V gene data show CDR1 as MNHEY and CDR2 as SMNVEV (reference sequence). This CDR3 region has 14 residues. Trimming left V 5 bases short and J 8 bases short, with 15 bases between. The CDR3 DNA is TGTGCCAGCAGTGCCCGGTGGGGGACGGGGGAGCTGTTTTTT. Protein product: CASSARWGTGELFF.

The rearrangement uses TRBV24-1 and TRBJ2-5, with 7 bases matching TRBD1. After removal of 3 bases from V and 1 base from J, the junction contained 4 bases not matched to a gene. Per germline, CDR1 KGHDR and CDR2 SFDVKD. The CDR3 totals 15 residues. The CDR3 loop reads CATSDPRQGQETQYF. The CDR3, as DNA: TGTGCCACCAGTGATCCTCGACAGGGCCAAGAGACCCAGTACTTC.

The genes are TRBV18 and TRBJ2-3; TRBD2 matches 9 bases. After removal of 3 bases from V and 3 bases from J, the junction contained 13 bases not matched to a gene. Per the germline V gene, CDR1 is KGHSH and CDR2 is LQKENI. CDR3 length: 18 amino acids. CDR3 sequence reads: CASSPRGGAFRPTDTQYF. CDR3 bases: TGTGCCAGCTCACCCCGCGGGGGGGCCTTTCGTCCGACAGATACGCAGTATTTT.